Listed below are T cell receptor beta chains from one sample, sequenced in a study of blood T cell repertoires in COVID-19. Clones were sequenced by immunoSEQ multiplex PCR, and TCRdb holds only the in-frame ones, with some missing. The sample holds approximately 31,000 clones, approximately 86% seen once. Specimen: peripheral blood. Every receptor here comes from an elderly woman with active or convalescent COVID-19. Both conserved end residues are part of each CDR3. A D gene is named only where the DNA matches it firmly. Expanded clones are given a class, and other clones once, few, many or no size at all.

TRBV20-1	-	TRBD2	TRBJ2-3	TGCAGTGCTAGTATACGGGGGGGCACAGATACGCAGTATTTT	CSASIRGGTDTQYF
TRBV5-4	-	TRBD1	TRBJ2-6	TGTGCCAGCACGGGTGGCAGGGGGAACCCCTCTGGGGCCAACGTCCTGACTTTC	CASTGGRGNPSGANVLTF
TRBV5-4	-	TRBD2	TRBJ2-3	TGTGCCAGCTGGGGACTAGCGGGTGGCACAGATACGCAGTATTTT	CASWGLAGGTDTQYF
TRBV7-3	few	TRBD1	TRBJ2-2	TGTGCCAGCAGCTCGATGCAGGGGGCGAACACCGGGGAGCTGTTTTTT	CASSSMQGANTGELFF
TRBV19	-	TRBD2	TRBJ2-3	TGTGCCAGTATTCGAAGCGGGGGGGCCACAGATACGCAGTATTTT	CASIRSGGATDTQYF
TRBV19	-	TRBD1	TRBJ1-2	TGTGCCAGTAGTACCCTGGGCGCGACAGGGGACTATGGCTACACCTTC	CASSTLGATGDYGYTF
TRBV4-2	-	TRBD2	TRBJ2-7	TGTGCCAGCAGCCCTAGCGGGAGGGCCCCCTACGAGCAGTACTTC	CASSPSGRAPYEQYF
TRBV12-3/TRBV12-4	-	TRBD1	TRBJ1-3	TGTGCCAGCAGCCGGACAGGGGGAAACACCATATATTTT	CASSRTGGNTIYF
TRBV5-4	-	TRBD1	TRBJ1-2	TGTGCCAGCAGCTTGGGGACAGGGGCCGCCCCTAACTATGGCTACACCTTC	CASSLGTGAAPNYGYTF
TRBV5-4	-	-	TRBJ2-1	TGTGCCAGCAGCGCGGAGAGGGAGCAGTTCTTC	CASSAEREQFF
TRBV28	few	TRBD1	TRBJ1-6	TGTGCCAGCAGTTCTCAGGGGGGCCGGTCTAATTCACCCCTCCACTTT	CASSSQGGRSNSPLHF
TRBV9	-	TRBD1	TRBJ2-2	TGTGCTTCACGAAGGGACAGGGAAACCGGGGAGCTGTTTTTT	CASRRDRETGELFF
TRBV3-1/TRBV3-2	-	-	TRBJ1-1	TGTGCCAGCAGCCAAGACCTTCGAGGAGACACTGAAGCTTTCTTT	CASSQDLRGDTEAFF
TRBV6-5	medium-sized	-	TRBJ2-3	TGTGCCAGCAGTTACTCGGGAGGTCTGACAGATACGCAGTATTTT	CASSYSGGLTDTQYF
TRBV6-2/TRBV6-3	-	TRBD2	TRBJ2-2	TGTGCCAGCAGTTTCGTCATCGATACTAGCGGGAGTAGGTACACCGGGGAGCTGTTTTTT	CASSFVIDTSGSRYTGELFF
TRBV5-1	-	TRBD1	TRBJ2-1	TGCGCCAGCTTAGAGACAGGGGGCCACAATGAGCAGTTCTTC	CASLETGGHNEQFF
TRBV5-6	-	TRBD2	TRBJ2-1	TGTGCCAGCAGCTTAACTAGCGGGAACGTCTACAATGAGCAGTTCTTC	CASSLTSGNVYNEQFF
TRBV10-2	-	-	TRBJ1-2	TGCGCCAGCAGTGAGTCTGGCACCAACTATGGCTACACCTTC	CASSESGTNYGYTF
TRBV5-4	few	-	TRBJ1-5	TGTGCCAGCAGCTTGGGCGGCGGGTCGCCTAAGCCCCAGCATTTT	CASSLGGGSPKPQHF
TRBV7-2	-	TRBD2	TRBJ2-5	TGTGCCAGCAGCTCCCTAGCGGTTAGGGGTCAAGAGACCCAGTACTTC	CASSSLAVRGQETQYF
TRBV5-1	-	-	TRBJ1-4	TGCGCCAGCAGCTATCTAGGGGGTGAAAAACTGTTTTTT	CASSYLGGEKLFF
TRBV19	-	-	TRBJ2-5	TGTGCCAGTAGTCCGACAGAGGACAGAGGGACCCAGTACTTC	CASSPTEDRGTQYF
TRBV5-1	-	-	TRBJ1-4	TGCGCCAGCAGCTTTGGCGGAGGTAATGAAAAACTGTTTTTT	CASSFGGGNEKLFF
TRBV7-2	-	TRBD2	TRBJ2-7	TGTGCCAGCAGCTTCCCCGGGGATCTAGCGGGAGTCTACGAGCAGTACTTC	CASSFPGDLAGVYEQYF
TRBV30	-	-	TRBJ2-7	TGTGCCTGGAGTTCGTCCTCCTACGAGCAGTACTTC	CAWSSSSYEQYF
TRBV4-1	-	TRBD2	TRBJ2-5	TGCGCCAGCAGCCAAGAAGGCGGGAGAGAGACCCAGTACTTC	CASSQEGGRETQYF
TRBV2	-	-	TRBJ1-6	TGTGCCAGCAGTGAATCCTTAGTAGGGGGGGGGTCACCCCTCCACTTT	CASSESLVGGGSPLHF
TRBV5-1	-	-	TRBJ1-1	TGCGCCAGCGGCTTCGAGGGGAACACTGAAGCTTTCTTT	CASGFEGNTEAFF
TRBV6-6	-	-	TRBJ2-5	TGTGCCAGCACCCCCCGGGGAACTCGGGAGACCCAGTACTTC	CASTPRGTRETQYF
TRBV6-2/TRBV6-3	-	-	TRBJ2-3	TGTGCCAGCAGTTCAGGGACTCTCAACACAGATACGCAGTATTTT	CASSSGTLNTDTQYF